Shown below are 30 T cell receptor beta chains from a single sample sequenced in a study of T-cell memory formation after mild COVID-19. In TCRdb, the 5' RACE reads were re-called with MiXCR into one record per CDR3 protein. The sample consists of hundreds of thousands of distinct CDR3 sequences, less than 25% of them appearing once. The sequenced sample consisted of PBMCs or a T cell subset sorted from them (not recorded which). These receptor sequences come from an adult woman who had mild COVID-19 (a few samples of this study predate the infection). Cell type and time point are not known.

In this sample, this clonotype turned up a few times. The CDR3 loop is CATSDSGTSVTGELFF. Here the CDR3 DNA reads TGTGCCACCAGTGATTCCGGGACTAGCGTCACCGGGGAGCTGTTTTTT. V usage is TRBV24-1 and J usage is TRBJ2-2, with TRBD2 matching 10 bases. V lost 2 bases, J lost 4 bases, and 3 bases stayed unmatched. The CDR3 runs 16 residues. CDR1 is KGHDR and CDR2 is SFDVKD in the germline V gene.

There are a few counts of this clonotype. The chain is built from TRBV19 and TRBJ2-2; 10 positions agree with TRBD2. This CDR3 has 15 residues. From germline, CDR1 is LNHDA and CDR2 SQIVND (reference sequence). Trimming took 9 bases from V and 1 from J; bases not matched to a gene: 5. The CDR3: CASRLAGLNTGELFF. CDR3 nucleotides: TGTGCCAGCCGACTAGCGGGCTTGAACACCGGGGAGCTGTTTTTT.

A note on this clonotype: A junction end diverges from the germline sequence, so it may reflect a read error. The chain couples TRBV24-1 to TRBJ1-1; D is uncertain. Per germline, CDR1 KGHDR and CDR2 SFDVKD. The CDR3 is 12 amino acids. The CDR3 reads CATSDLGGEAFF. As DNA, the CDR3 is TGTGCCACCAGCGATTTGGGCGGAGAAGCTTTCTTT.

This clonotype was seen many times. As DNA, the CDR3 is TGTGCCACCAGTGACGGGGGAATTCCCTACGAGCAGTACTTC. Translating gives CATSDGGIPYEQYF. The chain uses TRBV24-1 and TRBJ2-7, with D tentatively TRBD2 (6 bases). The CDR3 runs to 14 residues. V was clipped by 4 bases and J by 2 bases, with 11 bases between them. Germline CDR1 is KGHDR and CDR2 is SFDVKD.

This clonotype was seen more than once but under ten times. The chain is built from TRBV25-1 and TRBJ1-4, with a tentative D call TRBD1 (5 bases). CDR1 and CDR2 (germline): MGHDK, SYGVNS. The V end was cut by 3 bases, the J end by 10 bases, with 18 bases between. The CDR3 runs to 15 residues. The CDR3 is CASSDSGTLSGKLFF. CDR3 nucleotide sequence: TGTGCCAGCAGTGACTCCGGGACCCTAAGCGGAAAACTGTTTTTT.

This clonotype has only a few counts. This chain uses TRBV7-9 with TRBJ2-1; 8 bases agree with TRBD2. The CDR3 is made up of 17 amino acids. The ends lost 5 bases at V and 4 bases at J; junction bases unmatched: 13. Germline assignment: CDR1 SEHNR and CDR2 FQNEAQ (reference sequence). CDR3 DNA sequence: TGTGCCAGCAGCACCGGAGGGCGGCGGGAGGCATACAATGAGCAGTTCTTC. Translation: CASSTGGRREAYNEQFF.

This clonotype was seen only a few times. The J gene is TRBJ2-7, the V gene TRBV28, with D tentatively TRBD1 or TRBD2 (6 bases each). CDR3 length: 15 residues. Germline CDR1 MDHEN, CDR2 SYDVKM. V dropped 3 bases and J dropped 6 bases, with 18 bases sitting between them. CDR3 nucleotide sequence: TGTGCCAGCAGTTTCTATCCGGGGGCAGTCGGCGAGCAGTACTTC. Protein sequence: CASSFYPGAVGEQYF.

This clonotype has more than one count but fewer than ten. This chain joins TRBV6-6 and TRBJ1-2; 11 nucleotides line up with TRBD1. This CDR3 spans 16 amino acids. V gave up 4 bases and J gave up 5 bases; unmatched junction bases: 9. Germline CDR1 MNHNY, CDR2 SVGAGI (reference sequence). Here the CDR3 reads CASSSTGTGGVYGYTF. The CDR3 region has the DNA TGTGCCAGCAGTTCTACCGGGACAGGGGGGGTTTATGGCTACACCTTC.

The chain couples TRBV24-1 to TRBJ2-1; 9 positions match TRBD2. The CDR3 has 16 residues. Per the germline V gene, CDR1 is KGHDR and CDR2 is SFDVKD. The trim removed 0 bases at V and 6 bases at J, leaving 5 bases unmatched. The DNA of the CDR3 is TGTGCCACCAGTGATTTGAAGCGGGGGGATCTCAATGAGCAGTTCTTC. Protein product: CATSDLKRGDLNEQFF.

In its sample, this clonotype was seen a few times. The genes are TRBV3-1 and TRBJ2-3; D remains unclear. In germline, CDR1 is LGHDT, CDR2 YNNKEL (reference sequence). Trimming took off 4 bases at V and 1 base at J, with 15 bases between the two ends. The CDR3 length is 16 residues. CDR3 residues: CASSPRGATGTDTQYF. CDR3 DNA sequence: TGTGCCAGCAGCCCCCGCGGCGCCACCGGCACAGATACGCAGTATTTT.

This clonotype was counted only a few times. This rearrangement joins TRBV30 to TRBJ2-7, with 7 bases aligning to TRBD1. V shed 2 bases, J shed 3 bases, and the junction held 1 base outside the gene matches. Germline loops: CDR1 GTSNPN, CDR2 SVGIG (reference sequence). The CDR3 covers 12 residues. This chain's CDR3 is CAWSRDSYEQYF. The CDR3 coding sequence is TGTGCCTGGAGTCGGGACAGCTACGAGCAGTACTTC.

CDR3 region: CASIETSGYNEQFF. CDR3 DNA: TGTGCCAGCATCGAGACTAGCGGTTACAATGAGCAGTTCTTC. This chain joins TRBV2 and TRBJ2-1; TRBD2 matches 9 bases. The V gene's germline CDR1 is SNHLY and CDR2 FYNNEI. This CDR3 has 14 residues. Germline trimming cut 7 bases from V and 4 bases from J; bases unmatched to any gene: 5.

The chain links TRBV5-5 to TRBJ2-7; 7 bases fit TRBD1. The CDR3 covers 15 residues. Germline values: CDR1 SGHKS, CDR2 YYEKEE (reference sequence). The V segment lost 0 bases and the J segment 2 bases; nucleotides outside the gene matches: 5. The CDR3 sequence: CASSLAPTGAYEQYF. The CDR3 bases are TGTGCCAGCAGCTTGGCCCCCACAGGGGCCTACGAGCAGTACTTC. Filled out from reference TRBV5-5 and TRBJ2-7, the complete variable domain reads DAGVTQSPTHLIKTRGQQVTLRCSPISGHKSVSWYQQVLGQGPQFIFQYYEKEERGRGNFPDRFSARQFPNYSSELNVNALLLGDSALYLCASSLAPTGAYEQYFGPGTRLTVT.

In nucleotides, the CDR3 is TGTGCCAGCAGCCCACTGGCAGAGACCCAGTACTTC. It specifies CASSPLAETQYF. V is TRBV7-8 and J is TRBJ2-5; D is undetermined. V was cut by 5 bases and J by 4 bases, with 8 bases left in between. This CDR3 is built from 12 residues. Germline V gene sequence: CDR1 SGHVS, CDR2 FQNEAQ.

The rearrangement joins TRBV20-1 to TRBJ2-7, with D maybe TRBD1 (6 bases). The CDR3 contains 13 residues. Germline-derived CDR1 and CDR2 are DFQATT and SNEGSKA (reference sequence). V shed 1 base and J shed 3 bases, with 10 bases lying between them. The CDR3 coding sequence is TGCAGTGCTAGAGGACAGGAGTTCTACGAGCAGTACTTC. It is translated as CSARGQEFYEQYF.

V gene TRBV12-3 or TRBV12-4 combines with J gene TRBJ2-2, with D perhaps TRBD1 or TRBD2 (5 bases each). The CDR3 runs 16 residues. V lost 7 bases and J 2 bases, leaving 17 bases between the germline ends. This CDR3 reads CASTRDQTVNTGELFF. CDR3 nucleotides: TGTGCCAGCACCCGGGACCAGACAGTTAACACCGGGGAGCTGTTTTTT.

This sequence joins TRBV27 and TRBJ2-2; TRBD1 matches at 7 bases. With V trimmed by 3 bases and J by 5 bases, 6 bases remained unmatched. Per the germline V gene, CDR1 is MNHEY and CDR2 is SMNVEV (reference sequence). The CDR3 is made up of 15 amino acids. The DNA for the CDR3 is TGTGCCAGCAGTTTTGGGACAGACGGGACCGGGGAGCTGTTTTTT. It is translated as CASSFGTDGTGELFF.

Only a few counts were recorded for this clonotype. The J gene is TRBJ2-3, the V gene TRBV19; TRBD1 matches at 8 bases. J lost 5 bases, V lost 1 base, and 8 bases had no gene match. Germline V CDR1 and CDR2: LNHDA, SQIVND (reference sequence). The CDR3 is made up of 16 amino acids. This CDR3 is CASSIGPGRGLDTQYF. CDR3 bases: TGTGCCAGTAGTATAGGGCCCGGCAGGGGGCTAGATACGCAGTATTTT.

The chain is built from TRBV7-9 and TRBJ2-3; possibly TRBD1 for D (5 bases). Germline lookup yields CDR1 SEHNR and CDR2 FQNEAQ (reference sequence). V lost 5 bases and J 4 bases, leaving 10 bases between the germline ends. This CDR3 is 13 amino acids long. In DNA, the CDR3 is TGTGCCAGCAGCCCTAGGGGATCAGATACGCAGTATTTT. It is translated as CASSPRGSDTQYF.

The CDR3 reads CSAPTGTSAYNEQFF. In DNA form, the CDR3 reads TGCAGTGCCCCAACGGGGACTAGCGCATACAATGAGCAGTTCTTC. The chain recombines TRBV20-1 with TRBJ2-1, with 10 bases matching TRBD2. V lost 6 bases to trimming and J lost 4 bases; unmatched junction nucleotides: 9. Germline-derived CDR1 and CDR2 are DFQATT and SNEGSKA (reference sequence). The CDR3 is made up of 15 amino acids.

The table lists this clonotype with a few counts. This chain links TRBV19 with TRBJ1-3; no clear D. Trimming cost V 3 bases and J 0 bases, with 9 bases left between them. The CDR3 runs 15 residues. Per germline, CDR1 LNHDA and CDR2 SQIVND (reference sequence). In DNA, the CDR3 is TGTGCCAGTAGTATTTGGGCCAGCTCTGGAAACACCATATATTTT. Protein product: CASSIWASSGNTIYF.

The chain uses TRBV7-9 and TRBJ2-7, with TRBD1 as a possible D gene (6 bases). Germline CDR1 and CDR2: SEHNR and FQNEAQ (reference sequence). The V gene lost 5 bases and the J gene lost 0 bases, with 17 bases spanning the gap. CDR3 length: 16 residues. The DNA for the CDR3 is TGTGCCAGCAGCCCCCTCTTAACAGGGAGCTCCTACGAGCAGTACTTC. Residues: CASSPLLTGSSYEQYF.

The rearrangement joins TRBV2 to TRBJ2-5; perhaps TRBD2 as D (6 bases). CDR3 length equals 15 residues. The germline gives CDR1 SNHLY, CDR2 FYNNEI. Trimming shortened V by 4 bases and J by 5 bases, and 17 bases separated the two germline ends. The DNA for the CDR3 is TGTGCCAGCAGTGTTTGGACTACCGATACGGAGACCCAGTACTTC. Its translation: CASSVWTTDTETQYF.

This clonotype was seen repeatedly, ten times or more. The CDR3, as DNA: TGTGCCAGCAGCTTAGCTCTGACAGATACGCAGTATTTT. It yields the protein CASSLALTDTQYF. The chain couples TRBV11-2 to TRBJ2-3; D is undetermined. CDR3 size: 13 residues. V was cut by 1 base and J by 3 bases, with 5 bases left in between. Germline CDR1 reads SGHAT; CDR2 reads FQNNGV. The complete variable domain, with remaining parts taken from reference TRBV11-2 and TRBJ2-3, reads EAGVAQSPRYKIIEKRQSVAFWCNPISGHATLYWYQQILGQGPKLLIQFQNNGVVDDSQLPKDRFSAERLKGVDSTLKIQPAKLEDSAVYLCASSLALTDTQYFGPGTRLTVL.

This clonotype was recorded a few times. The V call is TRBV19, the J call TRBJ1-2, with D unclear. From germline, CDR1 is LNHDA and CDR2 SQIVND (reference sequence). V lost 6 bases, J lost 4 bases, and 6 bases lay in between. The CDR3 is 11 residues long. CDR3 sequence reads: CASSPSYGYTF. The CDR3 bases are TGTGCCAGTAGCCCGAGCTATGGCTACACCTTC.

This clonotype was found a few times. The chain couples TRBV7-9 to TRBJ1-2; D may be TRBD1 (5 bases). V lost 5 bases and J 3 bases, leaving 16 bases between the germline ends. This CDR3 contains 15 residues. Per the germline V gene, CDR1 is SEHNR and CDR2 is FQNEAQ (reference sequence). CDR3 in amino acids: CASSLNGGEDYGYTF. The DNA of the CDR3 is TGTGCCAGCAGCCTTAATGGAGGGGAGGACTATGGCTACACCTTC. The full variable domain, rest sourced from reference TRBV7-9 and TRBJ1-2, is DTGVSQNPRHKITKRGQNVTFRCDPISEHNRLYWYRQTLGQGPEFLTYFQNEAQLEKSRLLSDRFSAERPKGSFSTLEIQRTEQGDSAMYLCASSLNGGEDYGYTFGSGTRLTVV.

This clonotype was counted between two and nine times. The rearrangement links TRBV9 to TRBJ1-1; D not certain. CDR3 size: 13 residues. CDR1 and CDR2 from the germline V gene are SGDLS and YYNGEE. With 0 bases removed from V and 3 bases from J, the gap between germline ends came to 6 bases. The CDR3 sequence: CASSVGSHTEAFF. Here the CDR3 DNA reads TGTGCCAGCAGCGTAGGGAGTCACACTGAAGCTTTCTTT.

In this sample, this clonotype turned up a few times. The CDR3: CASSLAGNSGANVLTF. The CDR3 DNA follows: TGTGCCAGCAGCTTAGCGGGGAACTCTGGGGCCAACGTCCTGACTTTC. The V gene is TRBV7-9, the J gene TRBJ2-6; D unresolved. Trimming removed 0 bases at V and 0 bases at J, with 6 bases between. The germline V gene encodes CDR1 SEHNR and CDR2 FQNEAQ (reference sequence). CDR3 length equals 16 residues.

Only a few counts were recorded for this clonotype. The chain employs TRBV7-9 and TRBJ2-2; D gene ambiguous. V was shortened by 5 bases and J by 2 bases, with 12 bases between the two germline ends. Germline V gene data show CDR1 as SEHNR and CDR2 as FQNEAQ (reference sequence). This CDR3 contains 15 residues. CDR3 amino acids: CASSPPRSNTGELFF. In nucleotides, the CDR3 is TGTGCCAGCAGCCCCCCGCGGTCTAACACCGGGGAGCTGTTTTTT. Using reference TRBV7-9 and TRBJ2-2 for the parts outside the CDR3, the full variable domain is DTGVSQNPRHKITKRGQNVTFRCDPISEHNRLYWYRQTLGQGPEFLTYFQNEAQLEKSRLLSDRFSAERPKGSFSTLEIQRTEQGDSAMYLCASSPPRSNTGELFFGEGSRLTVL.

The gene calls are TRBV20-1 and TRBJ2-7; 10 bases map to TRBD2. V lost 5 bases, J lost 6 bases, and 4 bases stayed unmatched. The CDR3 runs to 12 residues. Germline-derived CDR1 and CDR2 are DFQATT and SNEGSKA (reference sequence). The DNA of the CDR3 is TGCAGTGCTCGGCTAGCGGGAGCCGAGCAGTACTTC. Translation: CSARLAGAEQYF.